This entry features one T cell receptor beta chain sequence. The record originates from a study of shared clonotypes between healthy human individuals. Method: immunoSEQ multiplex PCR; TCRdb's copy keeps in-frame clones and lacks some. The data show hundreds of thousands of clones, with 90% to 96% seen just once and about 0.064% held by the top ten. Trimming cost V 4 bases and J 6 bases; bases outside gene matches: 11. CDR3 length: 15 residues. In germline, CDR1 is SNHLY, CDR2 FYNNEI. Source material: naive CD4+ T cells sorted from blood. As to subset: CD45RA+ positively selected. V gene TRBV2 combines with J gene TRBJ1-2, with 7 bases matching TRBD1. This TCR was sampled from a woman aged 25 to 39 in good health. Written as DNA, the CDR3 is TGTGCCAGCAGTGCTACGCCGACAGGGAAAAATGGCTACACCTTC. Translating it yields CASSATPTGKNGYTF.